The 7 T cell receptor beta chains in this list originate from one sample, sequenced in a study of blood T cell repertoires in COVID-19 (dated by TCRdb to the early 2020s). Library preparation used the immunoSEQ multiplex PCR assay. TCRdb mirrors the immuneACCESS table, restricted to in-frame sequences. Some clones are absent from its copies; in checked studies, under half trace to an unresolved V gene, and the reason for the others is unknown. The sample table contains 200,000 to 250,000 clones; only one count was recorded for approximately 85% of them. The ten top clones hold 6.5% to 9% of the sample. Input material: peripheral blood. The receptors stem from a woman aged 50 to 60 with active or convalescent COVID-19.

The chain has TRBV5-6 and TRBJ2-5; 7 bases are shared with TRBD1. V was clipped by 4 bases and J by 5 bases; unmatched bases: 11. The V gene's germline CDR1 is SGHDT and CDR2 YYEEEE. This CDR3 has 15 amino acids. CDR3 in amino acids: CASSLTGSYAETQYF. The CDR3 region has the DNA TGTGCCAGCAGCCTGACAGGGAGCTATGCCGAGACCCAGTACTTC.

The J gene is TRBJ2-2, the V gene TRBV30; TRBD1 matches at 7 bases. Germline values: CDR1 GTSNPN, CDR2 SVGIG (reference sequence). The CDR3 length is 14 residues. V dropped 3 bases and J dropped 4; count of bases not matched to a gene: 5. The CDR3 DNA is TGTGCCTGGAGCTTGACAGGGTCCACCGGGGAGCTGTTTTTT. Translating it yields CAWSLTGSTGELFF.

This clone was detected only a few times. This rearrangement joins TRBV9 to TRBJ2-1, with a weak D call TRBD2 (6 bases). This CDR3 has 11 residues. Trimming cost V 4 bases and J 15 bases, with 14 bases left between them. Germline V gene data show CDR1 as SGDLS and CDR2 as YYNGEE. The CDR3 here is CASSTSGPPFF. CDR3 coding DNA: TGTGCCAGCAGCACAAGCGGGCCCCCGTTCTTC.

The chain employs TRBV10-2 and TRBJ1-5; D unclear. CDR3 length: 14 amino acids. Trimming shortened V by 8 bases and J by 5 bases, and 16 bases separated the two germline ends. Germline lookup yields CDR1 WSHSY and CDR2 SAAADI. This CDR3 reads CASGLAARYQPQHF. The CDR3 coding sequence is TGCGCCAGCGGGTTGGCAGCGCGCTATCAGCCCCAGCATTTT.

The chain joins TRBV3-1 (or the pseudogene TRBV3-2) to TRBJ2-7; 7 bases agree with TRBD2. Germline V gene data show CDR1 as LGHDT and CDR2 as YNNKEL (reference sequence). The CDR3 is 14 amino acids. V was clipped by 1 base and J by 6 bases; unmatched bases: 6. The CDR3 loop reads CASSQAKLASEQYF. The DNA for the CDR3 is TGTGCCAGCAGCCAAGCGAAACTAGCGTCCGAGCAGTACTTC.

The chain recombines TRBV20-1 with TRBJ2-1; no definite D call. Trimming removed 3 bases from V and 3 bases from J, with 9 bases in between. CDR3 length: 13 residues. Per the germline V gene, CDR1 is DFQATT and CDR2 is SNEGSKA (reference sequence). In DNA form, the CDR3 reads TGCAGTGCTAGTAGTGGAGACTACAATGAGCAGTTCTTC. Translating it yields CSASSGDYNEQFF.

This clone was seen more than once but under ten times. The J gene is TRBJ1-6, the V gene TRBV5-6; unclear D gene. The CDR3 is 13 amino acids. V lost 2 bases and J lost 8, with 8 bases in between. The germline gives CDR1 SGHDT, CDR2 YYEEEE. In DNA form, the CDR3 reads TGTGCCAGCAGCTTCTTGAGAGATTCACCCCTCCACTTT. The encoded protein is CASSFLRDSPLHF.